These 25 T cell receptor beta chains originate from one sample sequenced in a study of tumor and adjacent non-tumor tissue in lung cancer. The template was RNA from unsorted bulk tissue. TCRbeta libraries were built with three rounds of nested PCR, modified from ARM-PCR. TCRdb used MiXCR to reprocess the multiplex PCR reads, holding one entry per CDR3 protein. The repertoire holds approximately 90,000 distinct CDR3 sequences, with around 57% as singletons. The sample consisted of lung tumor tissue. Source of these receptors: a man aged 65-85 years with non-small cell lung cancer.

The gene calls are TRBV29-1 and TRBJ1-5; D is unclear. The V and J ends lost 4 bases and 2 bases respectively, with 9 bases between them. The CDR3 is 13 amino acids. Germline V lookup: CDR1 SQVTM, CDR2 ANQGSEA. CDR3 protein: CSVGRNGNQPQHF. The CDR3 DNA follows: TGCAGCGTTGGCCGGAACGGCAATCAGCCCCAGCATTTT.

The table lists this clonotype with many counts. For the CDR3, the DNA is TGTGCCAGCAGCTTAGTAGGGACAGGGGACTATGGCTACACCTTC. Its protein is CASSLVGTGDYGYTF. The rearrangement uses TRBV11-2 and TRBJ1-2; 10 nucleotides line up with TRBD1. J gave up 3 bases and V 1 base, and 2 bases lay outside the gene matches. CDR3 length equals 15 residues. Germline loops: CDR1 SGHAT, CDR2 FQNNGV.

Concerning this clonotype itself: A read error may produce the germline difference seen at one junction end. J is TRBJ2-3 and V is TRBV11-2; 8 bases are shared with TRBD2. The germline gives CDR1 SGHAT, CDR2 FQNNGV. This CDR3 has 15 residues. The CDR3: CAGSPGGWGGDTQLF. CDR3 in DNA: TGTGCCGGCAGCCCGGGGGGGTGGGGGGGAGATACGCAGTTATTT.

Comment on this clonotype: One base away lies a much larger clone, so this may be a sequencing read error. The rearrangement joins TRBV6-1 to TRBJ2-1, with D uncertain. The CDR3 runs 15 residues. The V gene's germline CDR1 is MNHNS and CDR2 SASEGT. V lost 0 bases, J lost 5 bases, and 11 bases lay in between. The CDR3 DNA sequence: TGTGCCAGCAGTGAAGCAAGGCAGGCCGACAATGAGCAGTTCTTC. Its protein is CASSEARQADNEQFF.

This clonotype showed up just a few times. A read error may explain this, as a much larger clone is one base away. Because it lacks the conserved phenylalanine or tryptophan at the end, this CDR3 is likely a read error. The chain has TRBV6-1 and TRBJ2-7; the match to TRBD2 covers 7 bases. The CDR3 spans 16 residues. J was trimmed by 0 bases and V by 7 bases; bases with no gene match: 12. Looked up from germline, CDR1 is MNHNS and CDR2 is SASEGT. CDR3 DNA: TGTGCCAGCATGGACCGGGGGGTAGCGGCCTCCTACGAGCAGTACCTC. It encodes CASMDRGVAASYEQYL.

This clonotype appeared many times. V gene TRBV6-5 combines with J gene TRBJ2-2, with a weak D call TRBD2 (6 bases). This CDR3 is built from 12 residues. Trimming took 9 bases from V and 6 from J, leaving 11 bases between them. Germline lookup yields CDR1 MNHEY and CDR2 SVGAGI. The CDR3 loop reads CASVGGPGELFF. CDR3 coding DNA: TGTGCCAGTGTGGGGGGTCCCGGGGAGCTGTTTTTT.

A word on this clonotype: Sequence at one end of the junction differs from germline and may be a read error. The chain carries TRBV11-2 and TRBJ2-3; no reliable D call. This CDR3 has 13 residues. CDR1 SGHAT and CDR2 FQNNGV come from the germline V gene. This CDR3 reads CTSSASTRDTQYF. CDR3 DNA sequence: TGTACCAGCAGCGCAAGCACGCGTGATACACAGTATTTT.

As to this clonotype: One end of the junction varies from germline; a read error may be responsible. The rearrangement uses TRBV11-2 and TRBJ2-1; no reliable D call. The CDR3 has 15 residues. Germline CDR1 reads SGHAT; CDR2 reads FQNNGV. As DNA, the CDR3 is TGTGTCAGTAGCTTAATGGGTGGCTCCTGCAATGAGCAGTTCTTC. It encodes CVSSLMGGSCNEQFF.

This clonotype is a singleton in its sample. The CDR3 sequence: CASTRGSGNEQYF. The DNA for the CDR3 is TGTGCCAGCACTAGGGGCTCAGGGAACGAGCAGTACTTC. The chain is built from TRBV28 and TRBJ2-7; D is perhaps TRBD1 (5 bases). The germline CDR1 and CDR2 sequences are MDHEN and SYDVKM. The CDR3 is 13 amino acids. Deletions cut 7 bases from V and 5 bases from J, with 15 bases between.

The V and J genes are TRBV29-1 and TRBJ1-2; no clear D. This CDR3 contains 13 residues. V lost 6 bases and J 4 bases, leaving 15 bases between the germline ends. The V gene's germline CDR1 is SQVTM and CDR2 ANQGSEA. The CDR3 nucleotides read TGCAGCGTCTCCGGACGGCCATCCTATGGCTACACCTTC. The encoded protein is CSVSGRPSYGYTF.

In this sample, this clonotype is medium-sized. The CDR3 loop is CASSLDRTMSGNTIYF. The CDR3 DNA is TGTGCCAGCAGCTTAGATCGAACGATGAGCGGAAACACCATATATTTT. The chain joins TRBV11-2 to TRBJ1-3; D remains ambiguous. Deletions cut 0 bases from V and 4 bases from J, with 13 bases between. This CDR3 comprises 16 residues. The germline V gene has CDR1 SGHAT and CDR2 FQNNGV.

To note about this clonotype: This clone may be a read error of a much larger clone one base away. The chain employs TRBV5-6 and TRBJ2-5; D remains unclear. The CDR3 loop spans 12 amino acids. CDR1 is SGHDT and CDR2 is YYEEEE in the germline V gene. The CDR3 DNA is TGTACCAGCAGCTCCCTGCGGGAGACCCAGTACTTC. Translating it yields CTSSSLRETQYF.

Concerning this clonotype itself: Since no conserved phenylalanine or tryptophan closes the CDR3, a read error is the likely cause. It is unclear where the CDR3 begins or ends on the DNA, so no DNA is shown, and the CDR3 is as TCRdb lists it. The chain links TRBV12-3 or TRBV12-4 to TRBJ2-7. The CDR3 sequence runs 11 residues, both termini included. The CDR3 spells CAGSSHQVRYL.

The rearrangement links TRBV20-1 to TRBJ1-5, with 8 bases lining up with TRBD1. The germline V gene has CDR1 DFQATT and CDR2 SNEGSKA (reference sequence). V lost 5 bases and J lost 4; bases outside the gene matches: 10. The CDR3 covers 15 residues. The DNA of the CDR3 is TGCAGTGCTTACGAAGGACAGGGACTAAATCAGCCCCAGCATTTT. Translated: CSAYEGQGLNQPQHF.

A note on this clonotype: At one end the junction does not follow the germline gene, possibly because of a read error. This rearrangement joins TRBV11-2 to TRBJ2-7; D is unclear. The CDR3 contains 14 residues. Germline-derived CDR1 and CDR2 are SGHAT and FQNNGV. DNA of the CDR3: TGTGCCAGCAGCTTAGATATGATGGGGTACGAGCACTACTTT. Its protein is CASSLDMMGYEHYF.

To note about this clonotype: Since a much larger clone is just one base distant, this may be a read error. The gene calls are TRBV20-1 and TRBJ1-1; unclear D gene. The CDR3 runs to 10 residues. The germline gives CDR1 DFQATT, CDR2 SNEGSKA (reference sequence). Here the CDR3 DNA reads TGCAGTGCTGGGGAGGGAGAAGCTCTCTTT. Its translation: CSAGEGEALF.

This chain joins TRBV11-2 and TRBJ2-2; no clear D. Trimming left V 5 bases short and J 7 bases short, with 14 bases between. This CDR3 contains 14 residues. Germline V CDR1 and CDR2: SGHAT, FQNNGV. CDR3 nucleotide sequence: TGTGCCAGCAGCCCATCAGGACCACGCGGGGAGCTGTTTTTT. Protein: CASSPSGPRGELFF.

This clonotype has at least ten counts. The chain links TRBV6-6 to TRBJ1-5, with unresolved D. Trimming removed 10 bases at V and 0 bases at J, with 19 bases between. The V gene's germline CDR1 is MNHNY and CDR2 SVGAGI (reference sequence). The CDR3 extends over 16 amino acids. The CDR3 DNA follows: TGTGCCACCTGCCAGATTCGACCTTATAGCAATCAGCCCCAGCATTTT. Protein: CATCQIRPYSNQPQHF.

In the case of this clonotype: Given a much more abundant clone one base away, this may be a read error. The CDR3 sequence: CASSLGYCETQYF. The CDR3 nucleotides read TGTGCCAGCAGTTTAGGGTATTGTGAGACCCAGTACTTC. The V call is TRBV28, the J call TRBJ2-5; D gene ambiguous. The V end was cut by 2 bases, the J end by 5 bases, with 9 bases between. This CDR3 contains 13 residues. Germline-derived CDR1 and CDR2 are MDHEN and SYDVKM. Full variable domain (rest looked up from reference TRBV28 and TRBJ2-5): DVKVTQSSRYLVKRTGEKVFLECVQDMDHENMFWYRQDPGLGLRLIYFSYDVKMKEKGDIPEGYSVSREKKERFSLILESASTNQTSMYLCASSLGYCETQYFGPGTRLLVL.

Remarks on this clonotype: In this CDR3 the conserved last residue, phenylalanine or tryptophan, is missing, so a read error is likely. The DNA is omitted, as the CDR3 cannot be located on it reliably, and the CDR3 follows TCRdb's listing. The V gene is TRBV12-3 or TRBV12-4, the J gene TRBJ2-5; the table's D call TRBD2 went unverified against the DNA. Counting both end residues, the CDR3 totals 19 amino acids. Here the CDR3 reads CASSSRGGMTSGGQETQYS.

CDR3 loop: CTGSRARGSLTEAFF. CDR3 coding DNA: TGTACCGGCAGCCGTGCGAGGGGCTCACTCACTGAAGCTTTCTTT. V is TRBV11-1 and J is TRBJ1-1; TRBD1 is a possible D gene (5 bases). This CDR3 contains 15 residues. From germline, CDR1 is SGHAT and CDR2 FQDESV (reference sequence).

The chain employs TRBV29-1 and TRBJ2-7; TRBD2 is a possible D gene (6 bases). This CDR3 is built from 15 residues. Trimming left V 1 base short and J 4 bases short, with 17 bases between. Germline V gene data show CDR1 as SQVTM and CDR2 as ANQGSEA. CDR3 loop: CSVEVGGAYSYEQYF. The CDR3 nucleotides read TGCAGCGTTGAAGTTGGCGGGGCTTACTCTTACGAGCAGTACTTC.

The chain combines TRBV11-2 with TRBJ2-7; the D gene could be TRBD1 or TRBD2 (6 bases each). The V gene lost 9 bases and the J gene lost 7 bases, with 34 bases spanning the gap. CDR3 length: 18 amino acids. Germline V gives CDR1 SGHAT, CDR2 FQNNGV. Here the CDR3 reads CASSPRGQGTSGNYEQYF. CDR3 coding DNA: TGTGCCAGTAGCCCGCGCGGGCAGGGGACTTCGGGGAACTATGAGCAGTACTTC.

With respect to this clonotype: Its ends do not fully match the called genes, so a read error is possible. The gene calls are TRBV4-1 and TRBJ1-2; D gene uncertain. The CDR3 is made up of 14 amino acids. CDR1 MGHRA and CDR2 YSYEKL come from the germline V gene. Written as DNA, the CDR3 is TGCGTCAGCAGCCAACATCGGCCGAGCGGAGGCTACACTTTC. Translation gives CVSSQHRPSGGYTF.

The V and J genes are TRBV11-2 and TRBJ2-3; TRBD2 might be the D (6 bases). Deletions cut 5 bases from V and 3 bases from J, with 18 bases between. The CDR3 is made up of 16 amino acids. Germline V gene lookup returns CDR1 SGHAT and CDR2 FQNNGV. CDR3 nucleotides: TGTGCCAGCAGCCGGGGACTGGCGGGATGGACAGATACGCAGTATTTT. Its protein is CASSRGLAGWTDTQYF.